This is a list of T cell receptor beta chains from one sample in a study of CD8 T cells in ankylosing spondylitis. MiXCR, applied by TCRdb to the 5' RACE reads, yields one record per CDR3 protein. Of about 700,000 distinct CDR3 sequences listed, under 20% are singletons. Source material: blood, either unsorted or a sorted T cell fraction (not recorded which). All receptors derive from a male donor with ankylosing spondylitis. Both conserved end residues are part of each CDR3. D genes are given only for firm matches. Clone size appears in some rows only: once, few, many, or a class for an expanded clone.

clone size	V gene	D gene	J gene	CDR3 protein	CDR3 DNA
few	TRBV6-5	-	TRBJ2-5	CASSYPSALYPSAQYF	TGTGCCAGCAGTTACCCTAGCGCACTGTATCCTAGTGCCCAGTACTTC
-	TRBV20-1	TRBD2	TRBJ2-3	CSARTGGPRGTDTQYF	TGCAGTGCTAGAACGGGGGGTCCCCGCGGCACAGATACGCAGTATTTT
-	TRBV5-1	TRBD1	TRBJ2-3	CASSQRQGGDDTQYF	TGCGCCAGCAGTCAACGACAGGGCGGTGATGATACGCAGTATTTT
few	TRBV4-1	TRBD2	TRBJ2-5	CASRRLAGVQETQYF	TGCGCCAGCAGACGACTAGCGGGAGTTCAAGAGACCCAGTACTTC
once	TRBV11-2	-	TRBJ2-1	CASSLGAPNYNEQFF	TGTGCCAGCAGCTTAGGAGCGCCGAACTACAATGAGCAGTTCTTC
-	TRBV10-3	TRBD1	TRBJ2-2	CASGEAGGTGELFF	TGTGCCTCTGGTGAGGCAGGGGGCACCGGGGAGCTGTTTTTT
-	TRBV5-4	TRBD1	TRBJ1-1	CASSQKQGGTEAFF	TGTGCCAGCAGCCAAAAACAGGGGGGCACTGAAGCTTTCTTT
many	TRBV20-1	-	TRBJ1-1	CSASKGVMNTEAFF	TGCAGTGCCTCCAAAGGAGTCATGAACACTGAAGCTTTCTTT
-	TRBV2	TRBD1	TRBJ2-7	CASTEGTGAYEQYF	TGTGCCAGCACCGAGGGGACAGGGGCCTACGAGCAGTACTTC
-	TRBV7-7	-	TRBJ2-5	CASSLDGTPIETQYF	TGTGCCAGCAGCTTAGATGGGACACCCATAGAGACCCAGTACTTC
few	TRBV29-1	TRBD1	TRBJ1-1	CSGQGDTEAFF	TGCAGCGGTCAGGGGGACACTGAAGCTTTCTTT
few	TRBV4-1	TRBD2	TRBJ2-5	CASSQEGRDGETQYF	TGCGCCAGCAGCCAAGAGGGGAGGGACGGGGAGACCCAGTACTTC
-	TRBV12-3/TRBV12-4	TRBD1	TRBJ2-1	CASSLTGLYNEQFF	TGTGCCAGCAGTTTGACAGGGCTATACAATGAGCAGTTCTTC
few	TRBV7-8	TRBD1	TRBJ1-2	CASSFTGGGNGYTF	TGTGCCAGCAGCTTTACAGGGGGCGGGAATGGCTACACCTTC
-	TRBV2	TRBD1	TRBJ1-5	CASSSGTGAFFSNQPQHF	TGTGCCAGCAGTTCCGGGACAGGGGCTTTCTTTAGCAATCAGCCCCAGCATTTT
-	TRBV4-2	TRBD2	TRBJ2-3	CASSQGSGGAEDTQYF	TGTGCCAGCAGCCAAGGGTCCGGGGGGGCCGAAGATACGCAGTATTTT